These 30 T cell receptor beta chains came from one sample sequenced in a study of a mutant IDH1 vaccine in newly diagnosed glioma. Documented time point: week 5, during vaccination. Doses comprised 300 ug of mutant IDH1 20-mer peptide each, plus topical imiquimod. Their antigen targets remain unknown. Assay: immunoSEQ multiplex PCR; the TCRdb copy retains only in-frame clones and omits some. The sample yields some 48,000 clones, around four fifths seen once. Sequencing was performed on PBMCs, taken from a glioma patient whose treatment included an IDH1 peptide vaccine. All receptors come from a woman between 40 and 55 years old with glioma.

This rearrangement joins TRBV4-2 to TRBJ2-7; D may be TRBD1 (5 bases). With 0 bases removed from V and 2 bases from J, the gap between germline ends came to 8 bases. CDR3 length equals 14 residues. Germline values: CDR1 LGHNA, CDR2 YNFKEQ. CDR3 residues: CASSQDKQAYEQYF. CDR3 bases: TGTGCCAGCAGCCAAGATAAACAGGCCTACGAGCAGTACTTC.

The rearrangement uses TRBV14 and TRBJ2-7, with D possibly TRBD1 on 6 matching bases. Per the germline V gene, CDR1 is SGHDN and CDR2 is FVKESK. The germline V and J ends were trimmed by 5 bases and 5 bases, with 16 bases remaining between them. This CDR3 has 14 residues. The CDR3 region is CASSKGTGYDEQYF. Here the CDR3 DNA reads TGTGCCAGCAGCAAAGGCACAGGGTACGACGAGCAGTACTTC.

The chain has TRBV15 and TRBJ1-3; D is ambiguous. The CDR3 spans 17 residues. With 0 bases removed from V and 1 base from J, the gap between germline ends came to 13 bases. Germline lookup yields CDR1 LNHNV and CDR2 YYDKDF (reference sequence). The DNA of the CDR3 is TGTGCCACCAGCAGAGAGGAAGGTATGAGGTCTGGAAACACCATATATTTT. Residues: CATSREEGMRSGNTIYF. The full variable domain, with the rest looked up from reference TRBV15 and TRBJ1-3, is DAMVIQNPRYQVTQFGKPVTLSCSQTLNHNVMYWYQQKSSQAPKLLFHYYDKDFNNEADTPDNFQSRRPNTSFCFLDIRSPGLGDTAMYLCATSREEGMRSGNTIYFGEGSWLTVV.

The chain recombines TRBV6-4 with TRBJ2-3, with 7 bases that match TRBD2. V shed 2 bases and J 7 bases; nucleotides not matched to a gene: 21. CDR3 length equals 19 residues. In germline, CDR1 is MRHNA, CDR2 SNTAGT. As DNA, the CDR3 is TGTGCCAGCAGTGACCCCCAGCCCTTTGCGGGGGAGGTTAGTTATACGCAGTATTTT. It specifies CASSDPQPFAGEVSYTQYF.

The chain carries TRBV7-9 and TRBJ1-2, with unresolved D. CDR1 and CDR2 from the germline V gene are SEHNR and FQNEAQ (reference sequence). Trimming pared 5 bases from V and 4 bases from J, leaving 11 bases between. CDR3 length: 13 residues. This chain's CDR3 is CASSPTVRYGYTF. Here the CDR3 DNA reads TGTGCCAGCAGCCCGACCGTCCGCTATGGCTACACCTTC.

V and J are TRBV10-2 and TRBJ1-5; D is unresolved. CDR1 is WSHSY and CDR2 is SAAADI in the germline V gene. The CDR3 contains 15 residues. The V end was cut by 7 bases, the J end by 0 bases, with 13 bases between. CDR3 coding DNA: TGCGCCAGCATGAGGACTGACAATAGCAATCAGCCCCAGCATTTT. It is translated as CASMRTDNSNQPQHF.

This chain uses TRBV5-1 with TRBJ1-2, with D possibly TRBD1 on 6 matching bases. Germline-derived CDR1 and CDR2 are SGHRS and YFSETQ. The CDR3 totals 12 residues. The V end lost 4 bases, the J end lost 8 bases, and 12 bases lay between the germline ends. The CDR3 is CASSGGGHGYTF. CDR3 sequence (DNA): TGCGCCAGCAGCGGCGGGGGGCACGGCTACACCTTC.

The chain joins TRBV7-6 to TRBJ2-3; 8 positions agree with TRBD1. The CDR3 runs 15 residues. J was trimmed by 2 bases and V by 1 base; bases with no gene match: 2. Germline values: CDR1 SGHVS, CDR2 FNYEAQ. DNA for the CDR3: TGTGCCAGCAGCTTAGGGACAGGGATCACAGATACGCAGTATTTT. Translated, it gives CASSLGTGITDTQYF.

The gene calls are TRBV27 and TRBJ2-1, with 8 bases lining up with TRBD1. This CDR3 has 20 amino acids. Germline V gene sequence: CDR1 MNHEY, CDR2 SMNVEV (reference sequence). The V and J ends lost 4 bases and 2 bases, in that order; junction bases with no gene match: 19. The CDR3 sequence is CASSSRGRTGTHPAYNEQFF. The CDR3 bases are TGTGCCAGCAGTTCCAGGGGGCGGACAGGGACCCATCCGGCCTACAATGAGCAGTTCTTC.

This sequence joins TRBV19 and TRBJ2-1; 8 nucleotides align to TRBD2. The CDR3 has 14 residues. Germline assignment: CDR1 LNHDA and CDR2 SQIVND (reference sequence). The junction had 6 bases not matched to a gene; V was cut back by 4 bases and J by 7 bases. This CDR3 is CASSNRGGRNEQFF. CDR3 nucleotides: TGTGCCAGTAGTAATAGGGGCGGGAGGAATGAGCAGTTCTTC. Supplemented by reference TRBV19 and TRBJ2-1, the full variable domain reads DGGITQSPKYLFRKEGQNVTLSCEQNLNHDAMYWYRQDPGQGLRLIYYSQIVNDFQKGDIAEGYSVSREKKESFPLTVTSAQKNPTAFYLCASSNRGGRNEQFFGPGTRLTVL.

This chain links TRBV9 with TRBJ1-1, with D perhaps TRBD1 (6 bases). This CDR3 has 12 amino acids. Germline CDR1 reads SGDLS; CDR2 reads YYNGEE. Trimming took 4 bases from V and 10 from J, leaving 14 bases between them. The CDR3 DNA reads TGTGCCAGCAGCTCCCGGGGGGGGCTAGCTTTCTTT. Its translation: CASSSRGGLAFF.

J is TRBJ2-1 and V is TRBV2; D is possibly TRBD2 (5 bases). Germline lookup yields CDR1 SNHLY and CDR2 FYNNEI. V lost 3 bases and J lost 7, with 13 bases in between. CDR3 size: 14 residues. The CDR3 DNA is TGTGCCAGCAGTGATCGTCGAGGGAATAATGAGCAGTTCTTC. Amino acid sequence: CASSDRRGNNEQFF.

J is TRBJ2-3 and V is TRBV29-1; the match to TRBD2 covers 7 bases. J lost 4 bases, V lost 6 bases, and 10 bases had no gene match. CDR1 is SQVTM and CDR2 is ANQGSEA in the germline V gene. CDR3 length: 14 amino acids. Here the CDR3 DNA reads TGCAGCGTGGCCCCCGGGGGGAGCGCAGATACGCAGTATTTT. This codes for CSVAPGGSADTQYF.

CDR3 region: CASSQVLVRLPDEKLFF. The CDR3 DNA sequence: TGCGCCAGCAGCCAAGTTTTGGTGAGACTCCCAGATGAAAAACTGTTTTTT. This chain connects TRBV4-1 to TRBJ1-4; D uncertain. V was clipped by 1 base and J by 6 bases, with 18 bases between them. Germline CDR1 and CDR2: MGHRA and YSYEKL. The CDR3 is made up of 17 amino acids.

The chain has TRBV19 and TRBJ1-3; D gene unclear. CDR1 LNHDA and CDR2 SQIVND come from the germline V gene (reference sequence). V dropped 6 bases and J dropped 4 bases, with 13 bases sitting between them. The length of the CDR3 is 14 residues. CDR3 protein: CASSTGPAGNTIYF. CDR3 coding DNA: TGTGCCAGTAGCACTGGCCCGGCGGGAAACACCATATATTTT. The variable domain in full, completed from reference TRBV19 and TRBJ1-3, reads DGGITQSPKYLFRKEGQNVTLSCEQNLNHDAMYWYRQDPGQGLRLIYYSQIVNDFQKGDIAEGYSVSREKKESFPLTVTSAQKNPTAFYLCASSTGPAGNTIYFGEGSWLTVV.

The CDR3 loop is CASSSVDSIYNEQFF. The CDR3 nucleotides are TGTGCCAGCAGTTCTGTGGACTCGATCTACAATGAGCAGTTCTTC. V gene TRBV6-6 combines with J gene TRBJ2-1; possible D gene TRBD2, 5 bases. CDR1 and CDR2 from the germline V gene are MNHNY and SVGAGI (reference sequence). Trimming removed 4 bases at V and 3 bases at J, with 13 bases between. The CDR3 is made up of 15 amino acids.

The V and J genes are TRBV2 and TRBJ2-4; unclear D gene. CDR3 length equals 16 residues. The V and J ends lost 4 bases and 1 base respectively, with 14 bases between them. CDR1 and CDR2 (germline): SNHLY, FYNNEI. The CDR3 bases are TGTGCCAGCAGTGCGACCTCCTTCAAGGCCAAAAACATTCAGTACTTC. Translating it yields CASSATSFKAKNIQYF.

V usage is TRBV6-1 and J usage is TRBJ1-5; the D is unclear. V was cut by 1 base and J by 0 bases, with 7 bases left in between. The CDR3 totals 15 residues. Germline V CDR1 and CDR2: MNHNS, SASEGT. CDR3 bases: TGTGCCAGCAGTGAAGAAGGCCTTAGCAATCAGCCCCAGCATTTT. It specifies CASSEEGLSNQPQHF.

The chain employs TRBV9 and TRBJ2-2; perhaps D is TRBD1 or TRBD2 (5 bases each). The V end lost 6 bases, the J end lost 4 bases, and 16 bases lay between the germline ends. CDR3 length equals 15 residues. From germline, CDR1 is SGDLS and CDR2 YYNGEE. The CDR3 sequence: CASTEGTSGTGELFF. The CDR3 DNA reads as TGTGCCAGCACCGAAGGGACCTCGGGCACCGGGGAGCTGTTTTTT. Using reference TRBV9 and TRBJ2-2 for the parts outside the CDR3, the full variable domain is DSGVTQTPKHLITATGQRVTLRCSPRSGDLSVYWYQQSLDQGLQFLIQYYNGEERAKGNILERFSAQQFPDLHSELNLSSLELGDSALYFCASTEGTSGTGELFFGEGSRLTVL.

The J gene is TRBJ2-3, the V gene TRBV5-6; a possible D gene is TRBD1 (5 bases). The V end was cut by 1 base, the J end by 2 bases, with 11 bases between. CDR3 length equals 15 residues. CDR1 and CDR2 (germline): SGHDT, YYEEEE. The CDR3 region has the DNA TGTGCCAGCAGCTTGTCAGGGCGCCCCACAGATACGCAGTATTTT. Its protein is CASSLSGRPTDTQYF.

The V call is TRBV2, the J call TRBJ2-5, with TRBD2 as a possible D gene (5 bases). Germline V gives CDR1 SNHLY, CDR2 FYNNEI. The length of the CDR3 is 13 residues. V lost 7 bases and J lost 5, with 14 bases in between. In nucleotides, the CDR3 is TGTGCCAGCAACGGACTGGGTGGGGAGACCCAGTACTTC. This codes for CASNGLGGETQYF.

The chain joins TRBV18 to TRBJ2-5; D not certain. V was trimmed by 2 bases and J by 5 bases, leaving 3 bases between them. The CDR3 is 11 residues long. The germline V gene has CDR1 KGHSH and CDR2 LQKENI. The CDR3 here is CASSPEETQYF. The CDR3 DNA follows: TGTGCCAGCTCACCAGAGGAGACCCAGTACTTC.

This chain connects TRBV6-6 to TRBJ2-2, with D perhaps assigned TRBD1 or TRBD2 (6 bases each). V was clipped by 7 bases and J by 6 bases, with 15 bases between them. Germline V lookup: CDR1 MNHNY, CDR2 SVGAGI (reference sequence). This CDR3 is built from 14 residues. The CDR3 reads CASKERGAAGELFF. Here the CDR3 DNA reads TGTGCCAGCAAAGAAAGGGGGGCTGCCGGGGAGCTGTTTTTT.

The chain carries TRBV7-9 and TRBJ2-5, with TRBD2 matching over 7 bases. CDR1 and CDR2 from the germline V gene are SEHNR and FQNEAQ (reference sequence). CDR3 length equals 14 residues. V lost 0 bases to trimming and J lost 4 bases; unmatched junction nucleotides: 2. The CDR3 here is CASSLAGGRETQYF. CDR3 coding DNA: TGTGCCAGCAGCTTAGCCGGGGGGAGAGAGACCCAGTACTTC.

This clone was recorded once. The rearrangement joins TRBV25-1 to TRBJ2-7; the D gene is possibly TRBD1 (6 bases). V lost 2 bases to trimming and J lost 8 bases, with 13 bases between them. There are 13 residues in the CDR3. Germline assignment: CDR1 MGHDK and CDR2 SYGVNS. The CDR3 loop is CASSETGRPQQYF. CDR3 nucleotides: TGTGCCAGCAGTGAAACAGGGCGCCCCCAGCAGTACTTC.

This clone was picked up one time. This chain uses TRBV19 with TRBJ2-5, with 9 bases lining up with TRBD2. Germline CDR1 reads LNHDA; CDR2 reads SQIVND (reference sequence). The CDR3 runs to 15 residues. V was pared by 1 base and J by 4 bases, with 4 bases of the junction left unmatched. The CDR3 nucleotides read TGTGCCAGTAGTATAGTATGGCGGGGGGGAGAGACCCAGTACTTC. This gives the protein CASSIVWRGGETQYF.

V and J are TRBV5-1 and TRBJ1-2, with a tentative D call TRBD1 (5 bases). Germline V gene lookup returns CDR1 SGHRS and CDR2 YFSETQ. This CDR3 has 13 residues. Trimming stripped 0 bases from V and 4 bases from J, with 7 bases between. The CDR3 bases are TGCGCCAGCAGCTTGGGACAGACCTATGGCTACACCTTC. It yields the protein CASSLGQTYGYTF.

The gene calls are TRBV2 and TRBJ2-1; no reliable D call. The CDR3 runs 11 residues. From germline, CDR1 is SNHLY and CDR2 FYNNEI. Trimming removed 1 base at V and 15 bases at J, with 10 bases between. CDR3 residues: CASSEDGILFF. CDR3 sequence (DNA): TGTGCCAGCAGTGAAGACGGAATCTTGTTCTTC.

The gene calls are TRBV5-1 and TRBJ2-7, with a possible D match to TRBD2 (6 bases). V lost 8 bases and J 2 bases, leaving 17 bases between the germline ends. Germline V gives CDR1 SGHRS, CDR2 YFSETQ. The CDR3 sequence is 14 residues long. The CDR3 loop reads CARTALRGAYEQYF. CDR3 nucleotide sequence: TGCGCCAGAACGGCCTTGCGGGGCGCCTACGAGCAGTACTTC.

The chain uses TRBV6-6 and TRBJ2-3; 9 nucleotides line up with TRBD1. The V gene's germline CDR1 is MNHNY and CDR2 SVGAGI (reference sequence). The CDR3 is 16 amino acids. J was trimmed by 7 bases and V by 6 bases; bases with no gene match: 14. Here the CDR3 DNA reads TGTGCCAGCAGCCCAACCGGGACAGGGCCATCCAATACGCAGTATTTT. Residues: CASSPTGTGPSNTQYF.